This T cell receptor beta chain was identified in a study of CD8 T cells in Susac syndrome. Reverse transcription of about 0.5 to 1 ug RNA used random hexamers. TCRdb analysed the immunoSEQ multiplex PCR reads with MiXCR anew, one entry per CDR3 protein. The sample has approximately 190,000 distinct CDR3 sequences, around 93% seen once. A single count supports this clonotype. Trimming removed 4 bases from V and 1 base from J; junction bases left unmatched: 3. The CDR3 totals 15 residues. The receptor was derived from a human donor in good health. Sequencing was performed on CD4+ T cells from PBMCs. This chain joins TRBV12-3 or TRBV12-4 and TRBJ2-2, with TRBD2 matching over 7 bases. The CDR3 spells CASSSPGGNTGELFF. As DNA, the CDR3 is TGTGCCAGCAGTTCCCCGGGGGGGAACACCGGGGAGCTGTTTTTT.